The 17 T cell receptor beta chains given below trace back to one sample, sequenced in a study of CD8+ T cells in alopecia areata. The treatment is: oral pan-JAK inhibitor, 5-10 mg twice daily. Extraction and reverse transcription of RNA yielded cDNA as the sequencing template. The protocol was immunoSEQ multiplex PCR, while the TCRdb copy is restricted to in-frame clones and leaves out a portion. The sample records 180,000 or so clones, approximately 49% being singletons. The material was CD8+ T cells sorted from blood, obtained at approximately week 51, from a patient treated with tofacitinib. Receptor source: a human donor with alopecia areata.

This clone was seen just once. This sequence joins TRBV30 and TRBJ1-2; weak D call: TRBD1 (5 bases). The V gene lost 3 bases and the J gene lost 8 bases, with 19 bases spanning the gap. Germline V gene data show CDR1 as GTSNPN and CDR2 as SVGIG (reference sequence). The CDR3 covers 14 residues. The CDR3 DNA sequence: TGTGCCTGGAGCCAGACCCAGGGTTTCGGAGGCTACACCTTC. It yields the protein CAWSQTQGFGGYTF.

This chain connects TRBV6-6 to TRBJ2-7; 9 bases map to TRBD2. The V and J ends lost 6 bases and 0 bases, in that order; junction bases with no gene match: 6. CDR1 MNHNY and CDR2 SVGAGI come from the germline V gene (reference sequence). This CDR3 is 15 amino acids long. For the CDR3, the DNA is TGTGCCAGCAGCGGGGCGGGGGGGAGCTCCTACGAGCAGTACTTC. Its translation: CASSGAGGSSYEQYF.

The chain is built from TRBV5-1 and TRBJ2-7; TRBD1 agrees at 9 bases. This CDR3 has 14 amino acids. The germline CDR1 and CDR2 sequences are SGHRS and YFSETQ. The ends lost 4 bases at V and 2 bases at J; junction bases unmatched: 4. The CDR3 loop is CASSPDRGTYEQYF. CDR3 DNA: TGCGCCAGCAGCCCCGACAGGGGGACCTACGAGCAGTACTTC.

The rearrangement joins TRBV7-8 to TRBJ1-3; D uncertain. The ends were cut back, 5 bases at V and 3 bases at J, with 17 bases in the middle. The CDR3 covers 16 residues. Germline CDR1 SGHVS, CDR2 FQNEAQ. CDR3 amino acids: CASSPVHGFSGNTIYF. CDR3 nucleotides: TGTGCCAGCAGCCCGGTCCACGGGTTTAGTGGAAACACCATATATTTT. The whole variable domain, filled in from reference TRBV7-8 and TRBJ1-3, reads GAGVSQSPRYKVAKRGQDVALRCDPISGHVSLFWYQQALGQGPEFLTYFQNEAQLDKSGLPSDRFFAERPEGSVSTLKIQRTQQEDSAVYLCASSPVHGFSGNTIYFGEGSWLTVV.

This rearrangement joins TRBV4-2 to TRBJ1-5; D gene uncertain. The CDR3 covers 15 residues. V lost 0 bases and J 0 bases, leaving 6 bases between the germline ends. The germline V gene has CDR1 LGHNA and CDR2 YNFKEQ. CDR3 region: CASSQDLDSNQPQHF. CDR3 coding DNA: TGTGCCAGCAGCCAAGATTTGGATAGCAATCAGCCCCAGCATTTT.

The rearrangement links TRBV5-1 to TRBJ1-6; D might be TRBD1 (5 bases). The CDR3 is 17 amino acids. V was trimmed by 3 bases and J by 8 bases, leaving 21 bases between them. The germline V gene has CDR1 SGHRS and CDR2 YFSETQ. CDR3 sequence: CASSSYETVSGDSPLHF. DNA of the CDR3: TGCGCCAGCAGCTCTTATGAGACAGTATCAGGTGATTCACCCCTCCACTTT.

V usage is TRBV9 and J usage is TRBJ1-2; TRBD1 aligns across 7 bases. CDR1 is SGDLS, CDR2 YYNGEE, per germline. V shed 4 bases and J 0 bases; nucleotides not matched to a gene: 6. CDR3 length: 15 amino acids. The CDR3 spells CASSRWDRTNYGYTF. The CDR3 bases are TGTGCCAGCAGCAGATGGGACAGAACTAACTATGGCTACACCTTC.

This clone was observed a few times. The CDR3 sequence is CAWSGRWGYTF. The CDR3 DNA reads as TGTGCCTGGAGCGGGAGGTGGGGCTACACCTTC. V usage is TRBV30 and J usage is TRBJ1-2, with D hard to call. Trimming took 3 bases from V and 8 from J, leaving 10 bases between them. Per germline, CDR1 GTSNPN and CDR2 SVGIG (reference sequence). This CDR3 is 11 amino acids long. Filled out from reference TRBV30 and TRBJ1-2, the complete variable domain reads SQTIHQWPATLVQPVGSPLSLECTVEGTSNPNLYWYRQAAGRGLQLLFYSVGIGQISSEVPQNLSASRPQDRQFILSSKKLLLSDSGFYLCAWSGRWGYTFGSGTRLTVV.

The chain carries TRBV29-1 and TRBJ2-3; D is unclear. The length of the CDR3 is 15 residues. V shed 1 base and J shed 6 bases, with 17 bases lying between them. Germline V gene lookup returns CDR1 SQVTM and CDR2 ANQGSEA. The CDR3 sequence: CSVEVPNILQDTQYF. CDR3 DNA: TGCAGCGTTGAAGTCCCGAACATCTTACAGGATACGCAGTATTTT.

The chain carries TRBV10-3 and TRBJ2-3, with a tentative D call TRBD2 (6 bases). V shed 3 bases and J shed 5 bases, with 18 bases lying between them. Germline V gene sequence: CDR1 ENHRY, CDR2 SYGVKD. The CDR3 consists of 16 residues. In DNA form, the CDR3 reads TGTGCCATCAGTGAACCCCCTGGGGCAGCGGGAGATACGCAGTATTTT. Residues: CAISEPPGAAGDTQYF.

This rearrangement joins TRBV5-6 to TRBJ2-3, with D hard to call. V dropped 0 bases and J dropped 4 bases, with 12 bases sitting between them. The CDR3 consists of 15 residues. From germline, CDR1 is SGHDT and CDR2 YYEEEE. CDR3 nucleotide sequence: TGTGCCAGCAGCTTGGGATCGGGTTGGTCAGATACGCAGTATTTT. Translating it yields CASSLGSGWSDTQYF.

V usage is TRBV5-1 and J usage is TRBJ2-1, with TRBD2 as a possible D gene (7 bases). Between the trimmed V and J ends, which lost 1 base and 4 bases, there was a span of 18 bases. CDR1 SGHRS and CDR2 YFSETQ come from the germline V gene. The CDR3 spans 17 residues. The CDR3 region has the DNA TGCGCCAGCAGCTTGTCGCCACACGGGGGGCCGTACAATGAGCAGTTCTTC. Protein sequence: CASSLSPHGGPYNEQFF.

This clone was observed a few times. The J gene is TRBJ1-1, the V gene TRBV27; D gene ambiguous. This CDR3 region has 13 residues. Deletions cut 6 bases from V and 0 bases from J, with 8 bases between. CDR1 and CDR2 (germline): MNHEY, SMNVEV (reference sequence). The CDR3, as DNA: TGTGCCAGCAGGCGGCAGCTGAACACTGAAGCTTTCTTT. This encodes CASRRQLNTEAFF.

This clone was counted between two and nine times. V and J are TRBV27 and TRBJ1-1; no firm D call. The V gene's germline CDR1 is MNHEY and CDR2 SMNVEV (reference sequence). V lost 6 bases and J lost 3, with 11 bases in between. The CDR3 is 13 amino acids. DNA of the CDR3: TGTGCCAGCAGCCACGCTTGGGACACTGAAGCTTTCTTT. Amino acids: CASSHAWDTEAFF.

The chain's CDR3 is CASSEGTAANEKLFF. The CDR3 nucleotides read TGTGCCAGCAGCGAAGGGACAGCCGCTAATGAAAAACTGTTTTTT. The rearrangement uses TRBV7-6 and TRBJ1-4; 7 nucleotides line up with TRBD1. This CDR3 is built from 15 residues. The germline V gene has CDR1 SGHVS and CDR2 FNYEAQ. V gave up 5 bases and J gave up 3 bases; unmatched junction bases: 6.

The CDR3 reads CASSVDTGNYGYTF. Written as DNA, the CDR3 is TGTGCCAGCAGCGTTGATACAGGGAACTATGGCTACACCTTC. The chain has TRBV9 and TRBJ1-2, with D perhaps TRBD1 (6 bases). The CDR3 length is 14 residues. The germline CDR1 and CDR2 sequences are SGDLS and YYNGEE. Between the trimmed V and J ends, which lost 2 bases and 2 bases, there was a span of 10 bases.

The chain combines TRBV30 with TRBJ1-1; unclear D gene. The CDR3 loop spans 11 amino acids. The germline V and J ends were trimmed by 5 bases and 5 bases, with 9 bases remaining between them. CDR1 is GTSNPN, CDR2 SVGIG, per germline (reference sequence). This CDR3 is CAWEVGTEAFF. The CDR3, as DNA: TGTGCCTGGGAAGTGGGAACTGAAGCTTTCTTT.